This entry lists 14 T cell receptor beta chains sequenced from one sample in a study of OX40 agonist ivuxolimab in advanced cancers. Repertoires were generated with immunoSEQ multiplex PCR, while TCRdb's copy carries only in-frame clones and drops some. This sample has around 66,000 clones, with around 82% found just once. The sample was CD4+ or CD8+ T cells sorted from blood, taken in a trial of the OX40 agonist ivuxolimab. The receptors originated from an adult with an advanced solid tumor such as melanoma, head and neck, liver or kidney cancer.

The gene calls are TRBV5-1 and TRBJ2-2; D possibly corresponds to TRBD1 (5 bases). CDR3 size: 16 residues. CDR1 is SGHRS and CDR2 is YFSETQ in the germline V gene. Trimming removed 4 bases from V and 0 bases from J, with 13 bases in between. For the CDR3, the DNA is TGCGCCAGCAGCCCCCAGACAGCCTCGAACACCGGGGAGCTGTTTTTT. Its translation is CASSPQTASNTGELFF.

CDR3 region: CASSYSIRNTEAFF. The DNA of the CDR3 is TGTGCCAGCAGTTACTCGATTCGAAACACTGAAGCTTTCTTT. This rearrangement joins TRBV6-5 to TRBJ1-1; no definite D call. CDR1 and CDR2 (germline): MNHEY, SVGAGI. Trimming shortened V by 0 bases and J by 2 bases, and 7 bases separated the two germline ends. The CDR3 contains 14 residues.

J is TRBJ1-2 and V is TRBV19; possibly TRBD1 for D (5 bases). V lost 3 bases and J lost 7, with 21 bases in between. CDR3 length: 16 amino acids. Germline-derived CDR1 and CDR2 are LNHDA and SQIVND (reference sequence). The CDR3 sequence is CASSMRRGSVRGGYTF. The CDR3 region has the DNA TGTGCCAGTAGTATGAGAAGGGGATCCGTGAGAGGTGGCTACACCTTC.

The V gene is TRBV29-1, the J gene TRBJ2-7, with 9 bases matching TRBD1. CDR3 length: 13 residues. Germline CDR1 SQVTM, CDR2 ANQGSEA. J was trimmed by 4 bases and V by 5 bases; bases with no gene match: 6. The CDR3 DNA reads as TGCAGCGTTCAACCTGGGACAGGGTACGAGCAGTACTTC. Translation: CSVQPGTGYEQYF.

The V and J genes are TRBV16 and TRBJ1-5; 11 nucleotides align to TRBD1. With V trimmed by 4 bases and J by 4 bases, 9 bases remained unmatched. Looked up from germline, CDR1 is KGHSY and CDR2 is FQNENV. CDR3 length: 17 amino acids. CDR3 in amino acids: CASSPGDRGRSNQPQHF. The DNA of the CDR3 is TGTGCCAGCAGCCCGGGGGACAGGGGGAGGAGTAATCAGCCCCAGCATTTT.

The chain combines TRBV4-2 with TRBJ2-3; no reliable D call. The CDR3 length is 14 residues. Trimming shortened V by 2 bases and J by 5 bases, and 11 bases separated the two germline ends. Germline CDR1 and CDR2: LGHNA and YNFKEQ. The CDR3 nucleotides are TGTGCCAGCAGCCAACAAGTCAGCCAAGATACGCAGTATTTT. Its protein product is CASSQQVSQDTQYF.

The CDR3 protein is CASSLGQGQGYTF. The CDR3 nucleotides are TGCGCCAGCAGCTTGGGTCAGGGACAGGGCTACACCTTC. The chain links TRBV5-1 to TRBJ1-2; 7 bases map to TRBD1. The ends lost 0 bases at V and 8 bases at J; junction bases unmatched: 4. CDR1 and CDR2 from the germline V gene are SGHRS and YFSETQ. The CDR3 is 13 amino acids.

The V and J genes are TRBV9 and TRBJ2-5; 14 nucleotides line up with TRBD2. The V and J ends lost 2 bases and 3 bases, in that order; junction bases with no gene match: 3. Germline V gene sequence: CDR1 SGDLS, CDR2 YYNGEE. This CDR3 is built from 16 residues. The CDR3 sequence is CASSVTSGGAKETQYF. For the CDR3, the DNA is TGTGCCAGCAGCGTGACTAGCGGGGGGGCCAAAGAGACCCAGTACTTC.

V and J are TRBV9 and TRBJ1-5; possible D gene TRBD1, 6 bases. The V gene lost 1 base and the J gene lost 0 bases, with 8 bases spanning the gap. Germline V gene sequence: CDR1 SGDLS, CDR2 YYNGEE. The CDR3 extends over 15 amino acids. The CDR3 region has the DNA TGTGCCAGCAGCGTATCAGGGGCTAGCAATCAGCCCCAGCATTTT. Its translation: CASSVSGASNQPQHF.

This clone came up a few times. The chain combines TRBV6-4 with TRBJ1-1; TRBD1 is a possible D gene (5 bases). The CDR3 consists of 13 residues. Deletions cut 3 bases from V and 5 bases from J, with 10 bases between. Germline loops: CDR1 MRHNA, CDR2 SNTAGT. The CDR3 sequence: CASSEARETEAFF. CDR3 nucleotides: TGTGCCAGCAGTGAGGCCAGGGAAACTGAAGCTTTCTTT.

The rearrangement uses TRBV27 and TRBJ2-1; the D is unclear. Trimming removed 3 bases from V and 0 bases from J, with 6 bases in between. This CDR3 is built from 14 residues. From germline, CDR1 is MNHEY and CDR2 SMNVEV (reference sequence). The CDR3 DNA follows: TGTGCCAGCAGTTTCCGACCCTCCTACAATGAGCAGTTCTTC. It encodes CASSFRPSYNEQFF.

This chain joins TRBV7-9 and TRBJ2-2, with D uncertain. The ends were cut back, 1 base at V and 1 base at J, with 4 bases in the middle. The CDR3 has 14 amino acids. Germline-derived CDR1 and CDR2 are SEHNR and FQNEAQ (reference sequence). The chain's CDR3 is CASSLVGNTGELFF. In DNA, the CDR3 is TGTGCCAGCAGCTTAGTTGGGAACACCGGGGAGCTGTTTTTT.

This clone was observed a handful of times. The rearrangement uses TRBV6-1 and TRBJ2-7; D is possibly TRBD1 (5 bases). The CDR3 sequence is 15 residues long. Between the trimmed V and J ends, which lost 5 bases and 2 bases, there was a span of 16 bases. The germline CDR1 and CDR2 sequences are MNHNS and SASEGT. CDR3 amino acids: CASSNDNRPTYEQYF. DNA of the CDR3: TGTGCCAGCAGTAATGACAACAGGCCGACCTACGAGCAGTACTTC.

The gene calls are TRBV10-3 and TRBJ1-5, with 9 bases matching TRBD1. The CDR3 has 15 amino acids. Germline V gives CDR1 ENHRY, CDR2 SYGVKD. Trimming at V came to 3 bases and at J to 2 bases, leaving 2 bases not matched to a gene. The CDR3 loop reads CAISERQGGNQPQHF. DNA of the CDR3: TGTGCCATCAGTGAAAGACAGGGGGGCAATCAGCCCCAGCATTTT.